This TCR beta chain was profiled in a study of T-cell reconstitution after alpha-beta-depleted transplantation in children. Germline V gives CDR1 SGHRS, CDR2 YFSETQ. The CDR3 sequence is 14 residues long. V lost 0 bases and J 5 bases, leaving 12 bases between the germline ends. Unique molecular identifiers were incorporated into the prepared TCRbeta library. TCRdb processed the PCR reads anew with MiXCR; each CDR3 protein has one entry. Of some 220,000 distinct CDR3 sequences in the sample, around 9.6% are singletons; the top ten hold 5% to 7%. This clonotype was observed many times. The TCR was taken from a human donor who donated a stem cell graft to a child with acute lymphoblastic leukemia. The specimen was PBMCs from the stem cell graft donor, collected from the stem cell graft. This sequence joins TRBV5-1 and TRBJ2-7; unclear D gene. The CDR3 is CASSLDPSSNEQYF. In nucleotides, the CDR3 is TGCGCCAGCAGCTTGGATCCCTCTTCCAACGAGCAGTACTTC.